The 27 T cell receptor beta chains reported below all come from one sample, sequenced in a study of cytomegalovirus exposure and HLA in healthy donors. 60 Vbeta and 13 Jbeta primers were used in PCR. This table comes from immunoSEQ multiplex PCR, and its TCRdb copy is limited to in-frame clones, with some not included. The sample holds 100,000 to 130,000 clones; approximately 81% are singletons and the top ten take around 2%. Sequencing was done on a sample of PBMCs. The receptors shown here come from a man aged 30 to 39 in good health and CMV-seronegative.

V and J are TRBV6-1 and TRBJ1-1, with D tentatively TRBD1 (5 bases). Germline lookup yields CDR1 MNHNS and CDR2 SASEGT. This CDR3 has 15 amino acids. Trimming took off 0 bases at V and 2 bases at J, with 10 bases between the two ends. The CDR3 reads CASSEAGVPNTEAFF. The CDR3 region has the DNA TGTGCCAGCAGTGAAGCAGGGGTTCCTAACACTGAAGCTTTCTTT.

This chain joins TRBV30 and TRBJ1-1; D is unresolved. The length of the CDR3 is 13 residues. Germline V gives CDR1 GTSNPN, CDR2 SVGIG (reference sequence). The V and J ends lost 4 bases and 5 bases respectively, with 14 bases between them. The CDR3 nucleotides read TGTGCCTGGAATTTTCAGAGCGGAACTGAAGCTTTCTTT. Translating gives CAWNFQSGTEAFF.

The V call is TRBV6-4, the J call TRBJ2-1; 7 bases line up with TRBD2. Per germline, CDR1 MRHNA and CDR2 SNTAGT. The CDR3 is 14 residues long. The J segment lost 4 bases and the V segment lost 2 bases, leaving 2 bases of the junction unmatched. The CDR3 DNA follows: TGTGCCAGCAGTGACCCAGCGGGGTACAATGAGCAGTTCTTC. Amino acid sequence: CASSDPAGYNEQFF.

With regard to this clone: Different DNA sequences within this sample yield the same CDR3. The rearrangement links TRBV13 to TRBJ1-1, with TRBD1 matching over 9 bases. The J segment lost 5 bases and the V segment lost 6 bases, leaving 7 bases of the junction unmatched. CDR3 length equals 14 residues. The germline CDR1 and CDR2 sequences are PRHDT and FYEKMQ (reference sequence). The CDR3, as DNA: TGTGCCAGCAGAGAGACAGGGGGAGGGACTGAAGCTTTCTTT. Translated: CASRETGGGTEAFF.

CDR3 DNA: TGTGCCAGCAGTCCATGGAGGGGAATGAGCGGGGAGCTGTTTTTT. This codes for CASSPWRGMSGELFF. V is TRBV6-5 and J is TRBJ2-2; a weak D match, TRBD2 (6 bases). The CDR3 consists of 15 residues. Germline V gives CDR1 MNHEY, CDR2 SVGAGI. Trimming stripped 5 bases from V and 7 bases from J, with 17 bases between.

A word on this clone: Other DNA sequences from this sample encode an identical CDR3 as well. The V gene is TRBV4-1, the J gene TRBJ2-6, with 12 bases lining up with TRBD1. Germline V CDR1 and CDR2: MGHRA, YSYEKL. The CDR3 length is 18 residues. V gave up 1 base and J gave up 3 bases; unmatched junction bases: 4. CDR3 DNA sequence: TGCGCCAGCAGCCAAGCGGGACAGGGGGCAGGTGGGGCCAACGTCCTGACTTTC. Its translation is CASSQAGQGAGGANVLTF.

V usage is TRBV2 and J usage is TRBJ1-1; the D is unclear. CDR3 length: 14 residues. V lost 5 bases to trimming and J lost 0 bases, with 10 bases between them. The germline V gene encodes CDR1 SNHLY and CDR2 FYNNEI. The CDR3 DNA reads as TGTGCCAGCAGTCAGAAGAGGGTGAACACTGAAGCTTTCTTT. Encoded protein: CASSQKRVNTEAFF.

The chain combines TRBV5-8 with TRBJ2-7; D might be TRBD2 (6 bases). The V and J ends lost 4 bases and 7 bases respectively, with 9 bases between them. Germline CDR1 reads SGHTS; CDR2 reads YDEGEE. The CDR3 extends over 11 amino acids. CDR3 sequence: CASSPRGEQYF. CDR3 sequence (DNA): TGTGCCAGCAGCCCCCGGGGGGAGCAGTACTTC.

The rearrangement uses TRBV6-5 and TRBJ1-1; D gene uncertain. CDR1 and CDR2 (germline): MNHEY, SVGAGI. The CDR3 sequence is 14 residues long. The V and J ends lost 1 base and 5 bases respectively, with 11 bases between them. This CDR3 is CASSYFIGRTEAFF. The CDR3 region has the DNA TGTGCCAGCAGTTACTTTATCGGGAGAACTGAAGCTTTCTTT.

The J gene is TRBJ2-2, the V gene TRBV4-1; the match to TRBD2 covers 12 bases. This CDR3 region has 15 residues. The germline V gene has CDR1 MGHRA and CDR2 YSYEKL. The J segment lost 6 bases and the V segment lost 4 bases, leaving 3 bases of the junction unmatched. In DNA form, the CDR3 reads TGCGCCAGCAGCCCCCCTAGCGGGAGGGCCGGGGAGCTGTTTTTT. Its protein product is CASSPPSGRAGELFF.

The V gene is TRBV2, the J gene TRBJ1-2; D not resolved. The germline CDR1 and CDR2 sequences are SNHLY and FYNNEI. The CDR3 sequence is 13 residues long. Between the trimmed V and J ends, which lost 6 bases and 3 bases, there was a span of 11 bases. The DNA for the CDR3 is TGTGCCAGCAGCGCCACATTGGACTATGGCTACACCTTC. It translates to CASSATLDYGYTF.

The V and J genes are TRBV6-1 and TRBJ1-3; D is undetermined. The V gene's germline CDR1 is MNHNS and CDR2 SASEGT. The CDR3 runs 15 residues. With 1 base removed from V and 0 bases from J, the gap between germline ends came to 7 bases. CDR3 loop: CASSEGRFSGNTIYF. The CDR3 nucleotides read TGTGCCAGCAGTGAAGGCCGGTTCTCTGGAAACACCATATATTTT.

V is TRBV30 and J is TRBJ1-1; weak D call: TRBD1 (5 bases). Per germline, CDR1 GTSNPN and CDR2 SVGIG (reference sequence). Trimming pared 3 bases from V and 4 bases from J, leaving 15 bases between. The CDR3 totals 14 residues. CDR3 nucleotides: TGTGCCTGGAGCCCCATGTGGGGGGGCACTGAAGCTTTCTTT. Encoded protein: CAWSPMWGGTEAFF.

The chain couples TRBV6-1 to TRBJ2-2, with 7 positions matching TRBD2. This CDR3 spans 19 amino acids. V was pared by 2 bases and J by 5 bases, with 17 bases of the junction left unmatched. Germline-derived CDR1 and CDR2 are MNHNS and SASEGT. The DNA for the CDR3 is TGTGCCAGCAGTGAATCGACTCTATGGGGGGGGAAACGGACCGGGGAGCTGTTTTTT. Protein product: CASSESTLWGGKRTGELFF.

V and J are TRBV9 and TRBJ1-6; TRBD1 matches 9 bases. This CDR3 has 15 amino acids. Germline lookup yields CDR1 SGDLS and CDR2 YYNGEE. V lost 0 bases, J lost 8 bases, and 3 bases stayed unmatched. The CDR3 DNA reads TGTGCCAGCAGCGTAGGGGGACAGGGCTATTCACCCCTCCACTTT. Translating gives CASSVGGQGYSPLHF.

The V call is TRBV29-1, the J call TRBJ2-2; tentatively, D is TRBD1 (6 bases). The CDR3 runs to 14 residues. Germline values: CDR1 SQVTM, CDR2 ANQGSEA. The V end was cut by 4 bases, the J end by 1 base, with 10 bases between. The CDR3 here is CSVGQDKNTGELFF. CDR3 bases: TGCAGCGTTGGACAGGATAAGAACACCGGGGAGCTGTTTTTT.

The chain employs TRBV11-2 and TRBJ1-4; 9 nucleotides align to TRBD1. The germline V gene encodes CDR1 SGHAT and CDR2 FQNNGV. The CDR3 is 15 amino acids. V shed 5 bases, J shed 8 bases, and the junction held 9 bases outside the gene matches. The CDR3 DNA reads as TGTGCCAGCAGCCTGGGGGGACAGGGTGCCGAAAAACTGTTTTTT. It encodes CASSLGGQGAEKLFF.

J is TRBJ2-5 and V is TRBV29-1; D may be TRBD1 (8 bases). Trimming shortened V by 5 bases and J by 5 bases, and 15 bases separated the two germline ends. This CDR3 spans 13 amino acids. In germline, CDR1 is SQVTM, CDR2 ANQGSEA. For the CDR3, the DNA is TGCAGCGTTTGCAGGGGGCGGGGGGAGACCCAGTACTTC. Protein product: CSVCRGRGETQYF.

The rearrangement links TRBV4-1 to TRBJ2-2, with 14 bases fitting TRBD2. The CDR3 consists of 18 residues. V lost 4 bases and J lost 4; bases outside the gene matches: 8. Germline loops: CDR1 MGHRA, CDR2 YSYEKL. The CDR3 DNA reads TGCGCCAGCAGCCTTGGACTAGCGGGGGGCGCGGGCACCGGGGAGCTGTTTTTT. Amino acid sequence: CASSLGLAGGAGTGELFF.

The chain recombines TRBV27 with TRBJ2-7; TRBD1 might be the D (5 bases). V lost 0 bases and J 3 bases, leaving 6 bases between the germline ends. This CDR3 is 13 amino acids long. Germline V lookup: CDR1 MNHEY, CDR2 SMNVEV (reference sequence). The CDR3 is CASSLSRGYEQYF. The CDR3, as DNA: TGTGCCAGCAGTTTATCAAGGGGCTACGAGCAGTACTTC.

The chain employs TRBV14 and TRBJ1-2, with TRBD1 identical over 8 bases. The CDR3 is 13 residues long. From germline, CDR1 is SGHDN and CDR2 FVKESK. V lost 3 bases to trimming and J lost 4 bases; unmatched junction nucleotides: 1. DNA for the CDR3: TGTGCCAGCAGCCAGCAGGGGGCCTATGGCTACACCTTC. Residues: CASSQQGAYGYTF.

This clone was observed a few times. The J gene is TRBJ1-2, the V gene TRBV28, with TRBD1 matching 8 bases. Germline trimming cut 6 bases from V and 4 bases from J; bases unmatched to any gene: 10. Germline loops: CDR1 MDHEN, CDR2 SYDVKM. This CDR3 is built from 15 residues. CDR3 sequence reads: CASSEPPGQAYGYTF. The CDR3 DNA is TGTGCCAGCAGCGAACCGCCGGGACAGGCCTATGGCTACACCTTC.

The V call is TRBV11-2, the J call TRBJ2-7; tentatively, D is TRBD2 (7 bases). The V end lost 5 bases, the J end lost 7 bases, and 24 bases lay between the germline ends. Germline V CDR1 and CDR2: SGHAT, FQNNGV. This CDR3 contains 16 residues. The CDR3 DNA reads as TGTGCCAGCAGCCCGGCCTCGAGCGCGCGGGGGCGTGAGCAGTACTTC. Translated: CASSPASSARGREQYF.

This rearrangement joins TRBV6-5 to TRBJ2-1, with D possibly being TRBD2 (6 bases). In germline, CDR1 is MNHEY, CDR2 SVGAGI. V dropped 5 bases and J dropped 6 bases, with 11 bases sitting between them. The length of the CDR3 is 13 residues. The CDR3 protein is CASSRRGPNEQFF. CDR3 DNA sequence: TGTGCCAGCAGTCGGCGGGGTCCCAATGAGCAGTTCTTC.

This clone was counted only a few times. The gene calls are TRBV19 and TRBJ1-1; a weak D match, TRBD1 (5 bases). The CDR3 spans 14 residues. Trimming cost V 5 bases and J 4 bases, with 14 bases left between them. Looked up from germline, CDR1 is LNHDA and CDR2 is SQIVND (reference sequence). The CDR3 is CASSPRTLVTEAFF. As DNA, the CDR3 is TGTGCCAGTAGTCCCCGGACACTGGTCACTGAAGCTTTCTTT.

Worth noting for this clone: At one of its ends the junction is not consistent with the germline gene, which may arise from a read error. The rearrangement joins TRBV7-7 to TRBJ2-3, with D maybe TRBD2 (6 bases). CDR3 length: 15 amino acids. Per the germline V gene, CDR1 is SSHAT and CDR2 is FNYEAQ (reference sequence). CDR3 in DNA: TGTGCTAGCAGCCCTCAACGGGGGACCTCTGATACGCAGTATTTT. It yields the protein CASSPQRGTSDTQYF.

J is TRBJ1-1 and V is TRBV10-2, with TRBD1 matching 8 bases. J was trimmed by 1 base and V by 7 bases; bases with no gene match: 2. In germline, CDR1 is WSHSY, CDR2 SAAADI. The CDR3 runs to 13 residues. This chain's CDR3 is CASKDRENTEAFF. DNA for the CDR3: TGCGCCAGCAAGGACAGGGAGAACACTGAAGCTTTCTTT.